This entry concerns a single T cell receptor beta chain. This record belongs to a study of cytomegalovirus exposure and HLA in healthy donors. In the study overall: Samples from HLA-typed donors yielded around 79 million unique TCRs in an early data release.

Looked up from germline, CDR1 is SGHTA and CDR2 is FQGTGA. The CDR3 spans 16 residues. V lost 5 bases and J lost 0; bases outside the gene matches: 3. The primer mix had 60 Vbeta and 13 Jbeta primers. TCRdb's table, derived via immunoSEQ multiplex PCR, lists solely in-frame clones and lacks some. Of 99,000 or so clones in the sample, just under 80% were seen once. The V gene is TRBV7-3, the J gene TRBJ2-1; 11 bases align to TRBD2. The sample consisted of PBMCs. This receptor was identified in a male donor in good health and CMV-seronegative. The DNA of the CDR3 is TGTGCCAGCAGCCGACTAGCGGGGCTCTCCTACAATGAGCAGTTCTTC. As protein: CASSRLAGLSYNEQFF. Full variable domain (remainder filled in from reference TRBV7-3 and TRBJ2-1): GAGVSQTPSNKVTEKGKYVELRCDPISGHTALYWYRQSLGQGPEFLIYFQGTGAADDSGLPNDRFFAVRPEGSVSTLKIQRTERGDSAVYLCASSRLAGLSYNEQFFGPGTRLTVL.